These 24 T cell receptor beta chains originate from one sample sequenced in a study of blood T cells in healthy people across ages. Through a sample-barcoded 5' primer and a J-beta primer mix, a second PCR was run for roughly 7 to 11 cycles. A single record per CDR3 protein comes from TCRdb applying MiXCR to the 5' RACE reads. The data hold around 600,000 distinct CDR3 sequences, with around 50% observed a single time. The specimen was blood. All receptors derive from an older man in good health.

This chain joins TRBV6-6 and TRBJ2-5, with a possible D match to TRBD1 (6 bases). Germline V lookup: CDR1 MNHNY, CDR2 SVGAGI (reference sequence). Deletions cut 6 bases from V and 3 bases from J, with 17 bases between. This CDR3 spans 15 amino acids. The CDR3 here is CASSHPGHLEETQYF. DNA of the CDR3: TGTGCCAGCAGCCATCCGGGACACCTAGAAGAGACCCAGTACTTC.

This clonotype was observed a few times. CDR3: CASSLAFAPGQETQYF. In DNA, the CDR3 is TGTGCCAGCAGCTTAGCGTTTGCCCCAGGGCAAGAGACCCAGTACTTC. The chain employs TRBV7-9 and TRBJ2-7, with D perhaps matching TRBD1 (5 bases). Matching the DNA end better, TRBJ2-5 makes the J call doubtful. CDR3 length equals 16 residues. In germline, CDR1 is SEHNR, CDR2 FQNEAQ (reference sequence).

The chain combines TRBV28 with TRBJ2-2; no clear D gene. V was shortened by 4 bases and J by 0 bases, with 21 bases between the two germline ends. Germline-derived CDR1 and CDR2 are MDHEN and SYDVKM. This CDR3 region has 19 residues. The CDR3 region is CASSSPGITGRANTGELFF. In DNA form, the CDR3 reads TGTGCCAGCAGTTCCCCCGGTATTACTGGCCGCGCGAACACCGGGGAGCTGTTTTTT.

The rearrangement links TRBV3-1 to TRBJ2-7; D remains unclear. The CDR3 is made up of 14 amino acids. Germline V gene lookup returns CDR1 LGHDT and CDR2 YNNKEL (reference sequence). Trimming removed 4 bases from V and 0 bases from J, with 10 bases in between. The CDR3 spells CASSRNILSYEQYF. The CDR3 DNA reads TGTGCCAGCAGCCGGAACATACTCTCCTACGAGCAGTACTTC.

This clonotype occurred a few times. The chain couples TRBV11-2 to TRBJ2-3; a weak D match, TRBD1 (6 bases). Germline CDR1 reads SGHAT; CDR2 reads FQNNGV. Trimming shortened V by 5 bases and J by 7 bases, and 22 bases separated the two germline ends. This CDR3 is 16 amino acids long. In DNA form, the CDR3 reads TGTGCCAGCAGCCCCTTAGGCCCAAACAGGGCCAATACGCAGTATTTT. Its translation is CASSPLGPNRANTQYF.

V usage is TRBV5-1 and J usage is TRBJ2-1, with 7 bases that match TRBD2. Trimming at V came to 0 bases and at J to 6 bases, leaving 3 bases not matched to a gene. There are 14 residues in the CDR3. The germline V gene encodes CDR1 SGHRS and CDR2 YFSETQ. CDR3 bases: TGCGCCAGCAGCTTGGCTAGCGGCGGCAATGAGCAGTTCTTC. This encodes CASSLASGGNEQFF. The entire variable domain, with the rest obtained from reference TRBV5-1 and TRBJ2-1, is as follows: KAGVTQTPRYLIKTRGQQVTLSCSPISGHRSVSWYQQTPGQGLQFLFEYFSETQRNKGNFPGRFSGRQFSNSRSEMNVSTLELGDSALYLCASSLASGGNEQFFGPGTRLTVL.

This clonotype showed up just a few times. The V and J genes are TRBV20-1 and TRBJ2-1; the D gene is possibly TRBD1 (6 bases). Germline lookup yields CDR1 DFQATT and CDR2 SNEGSKA (reference sequence). The CDR3 contains 15 residues. V dropped 6 bases and J dropped 1 base, with 16 bases sitting between them. The CDR3 protein is CSATTGTLSYNEQFF. For the CDR3, the DNA is TGCAGTGCCACCACCGGGACACTGTCCTACAATGAGCAGTTCTTC.

V usage is TRBV5-6 and J usage is TRBJ1-1; D gene unclear. CDR1 is SGHDT and CDR2 is YYEEEE in the germline V gene. This CDR3 has 13 amino acids. Trimming removed 4 bases from V and 1 base from J, with 8 bases in between. CDR3 sequence: CASSRPPNTEAFF. As DNA, the CDR3 is TGTGCCAGCAGCCGACCCCCGAACACTGAAGCTTTCTTT.

This clonotype occurred a few times. The chain employs TRBV7-9 and TRBJ2-1, with 7 bases aligning to TRBD2. Unmatched junction bases numbered 10, after V lost 1 base and J lost 7 bases. Germline CDR1 and CDR2: SEHNR and FQNEAQ (reference sequence). The CDR3 loop spans 16 amino acids. The CDR3 is CASSLVGGGARNEQFF. CDR3 DNA sequence: TGTGCCAGCAGCTTAGTTGGGGGAGGGGCGCGGAATGAGCAGTTCTTC.

This clonotype showed up just a few times. The chain joins TRBV9 to TRBJ2-4; D may be TRBD2 (6 bases). The CDR3 spans 16 residues. Germline CDR1 is SGDLS and CDR2 is YYNGEE. V lost 0 bases to trimming and J lost 5 bases, with 15 bases between them. The CDR3 nucleotides read TGTGCCAGCAGCGTAGGAACGGGGGATGGGCAAAACATTCAGTACTTC. Its translation is CASSVGTGDGQNIQYF.

In this sample, this clonotype turned up a few times. This chain connects TRBV7-9 to TRBJ1-4; tentatively, D is TRBD1 (6 bases). CDR3 size: 16 residues. Trimming pared 5 bases from V and 5 bases from J, leaving 18 bases between. The V gene's germline CDR1 is SEHNR and CDR2 FQNEAQ (reference sequence). CDR3 nucleotide sequence: TGTGCCAGCAGCCCAGCGAGGGGGGATGGAAATGAAAAACTGTTTTTT. Amino acids: CASSPARGDGNEKLFF.

The rearrangement uses TRBV7-2 and TRBJ2-3; D is undetermined. The CDR3 has 13 residues. Trimming shortened V by 0 bases and J by 4 bases, and 5 bases separated the two germline ends. Looked up from germline, CDR1 is SGHTA and CDR2 is FQGNSA. The CDR3 region has the DNA TGTGCCAGCAGCTTAGCTATGGCAGATACGCAGTATTTT. This gives the protein CASSLAMADTQYF. Drawing the rest from reference TRBV7-2 and TRBJ2-3, the complete variable domain is GAGVSQSPSNKVTEKGKDVELRCDPISGHTALYWYRQSLGQGLEFLIYFQGNSAPDKSGLPSDRFSAERTGGSVSTLTIQRTQQEDSAVYLCASSLAMADTQYFGPGTRLTVL.

This clonotype was observed a few times. The genes are TRBV29-1 and TRBJ2-3; either TRBD1 or TRBD2 may fit D (5 bases each). CDR1 is SQVTM, CDR2 ANQGSEA, per germline. Trimming left V 3 bases short and J 0 bases short, with 10 bases between. The CDR3 has 14 amino acids. For the CDR3, the DNA is TGCAGCGTTGACGGGACCCTCAGCACAGATACGCAGTATTTT. Its protein product is CSVDGTLSTDTQYF.

As DNA, the CDR3 is TGCAGTGCTAGCCGGACGGGACCAGATACGCAGTATTTT. Translation gives CSASRTGPDTQYF. This rearrangement joins TRBV20-1 to TRBJ2-3, with D possibly being TRBD1 or TRBD2 (5 bases each). Germline CDR1 reads DFQATT; CDR2 reads SNEGSKA (reference sequence). V was clipped by 3 bases and J by 4 bases, with 11 bases between them. The CDR3 runs 13 residues.

This clonotype has only a few counts. The chain couples TRBV12-3 or TRBV12-4 to TRBJ2-3, with D perhaps matching TRBD2 (6 bases). There are 13 residues in the CDR3. V was pared by 6 bases and J by 5 bases, with 12 bases between. The CDR3 DNA sequence: TGTGCCAGCAGCCCTGAAGCGGGAGATACGCAGTATTTT. Residues: CASSPEAGDTQYF.

The chain couples TRBV7-9 to TRBJ1-2; D may be TRBD1 (5 bases). V dropped 5 bases and J dropped 8 bases, with 12 bases sitting between them. This CDR3 has 12 amino acids. Germline CDR1 SEHNR, CDR2 FQNEAQ (reference sequence). DNA of the CDR3: TGTGCCAGCAGCCTCAGGGTTCGGGGCTACACCTTC. Its protein product is CASSLRVRGYTF. Variable domain in full (rest from reference TRBV7-9 and TRBJ1-2): DTGVSQNPRHKITKRGQNVTFRCDPISEHNRLYWYRQTLGQGPEFLTYFQNEAQLEKSRLLSDRFSAERPKGSFSTLEIQRTEQGDSAMYLCASSLRVRGYTFGSGTRLTVV.

This clonotype was recorded a few times. The rearrangement uses TRBV6-2 or TRBV6-3 and TRBJ1-2; D is perhaps TRBD1 (5 bases). In germline, CDR1 is MNHEY, CDR2 SVGEGT. Trimming removed 6 bases from V and 8 bases from J, with 22 bases in between. There are 15 residues in the CDR3. The CDR3 bases are TGTGCCAGCAGCTCCAATACCGGGACCGCGACAGGCTACACCTTC. Its translation is CASSSNTGTATGYTF.

This rearrangement joins TRBV7-9 to TRBJ2-5; TRBD2 agrees at 10 bases. This CDR3 has 18 residues. Germline V CDR1 and CDR2: SEHNR, FQNEAQ (reference sequence). V was pared by 4 bases and J by 2 bases, with 13 bases of the junction left unmatched. CDR3 residues: CASSSKGLAGATQETQYF. In DNA form, the CDR3 reads TGTGCCAGCAGCTCGAAGGGGCTAGCGGGAGCCACTCAAGAGACCCAGTACTTC. Complete variable domain (other parts from reference TRBV7-9 and TRBJ2-5): DTGVSQNPRHKITKRGQNVTFRCDPISEHNRLYWYRQTLGQGPEFLTYFQNEAQLEKSRLLSDRFSAERPKGSFSTLEIQRTEQGDSAMYLCASSSKGLAGATQETQYFGPGTRLLVL.

This clonotype was seen once. This is likely a read error, given that the CDR3 carries no conserved phenylalanine or tryptophan at its end. The J gene is TRBJ2-7, the V gene TRBV29-1; D is uncertain. This CDR3 has 11 residues. From germline, CDR1 is SQVTM and CDR2 ANQGSEA. V lost 4 bases to trimming and J lost 1 base, with 5 bases between them. The CDR3 DNA is TGCAGCGTTGTTGCATCCTACGAGCAGTACTTA. Residues: CSVVASYEQYL.

The chain couples TRBV7-2 to TRBJ1-2, with unresolved D. Deletions cut 3 bases from V and 2 bases from J, with 7 bases between. CDR1 SGHTA and CDR2 FQGNSA come from the germline V gene. The CDR3 loop spans 13 amino acids. This CDR3 reads CASSFQMNYGYTF. CDR3 bases: TGTGCCAGCAGCTTCCAAATGAACTATGGCTACACCTTC.

The chain combines TRBV28 with TRBJ2-7, with 7 bases lining up with TRBD1. The CDR3 is made up of 16 amino acids. V dropped 6 bases and J dropped 0; count of bases not matched to a gene: 11. From germline, CDR1 is MDHEN and CDR2 SYDVKM. For the CDR3, the DNA is TGTGCCAGCAGCCGTGTTTGGGGACAGAGCTCCTACGAGCAGTACTTC. Translating it yields CASSRVWGQSSYEQYF. Complete variable domain (other parts from reference TRBV28 and TRBJ2-7): DVKVTQSSRYLVKRTGEKVFLECVQDMDHENMFWYRQDPGLGLRLIYFSYDVKMKEKGDIPEGYSVSREKKERFSLILESASTNQTSMYLCASSRVWGQSSYEQYFGPGTRLTVT.

This sequence joins TRBV5-1 and TRBJ2-5; D may be TRBD1 (5 bases). Between the trimmed V and J ends, which lost 0 bases and 2 bases, there was a span of 14 bases. CDR3 length: 16 residues. CDR1 is SGHRS, CDR2 YFSETQ, per germline. The CDR3: CASSLDLWAGQETQYF. The CDR3 DNA sequence: TGCGCCAGCAGCTTGGACCTTTGGGCAGGGCAAGAGACCCAGTACTTC.

Worth noting for this clonotype: One end of the junction fails to match germline, which may point to a read error. V is TRBV20-1 and J is TRBJ1-2; tentatively, D is TRBD1 (5 bases). In germline, CDR1 is DFQATT, CDR2 SNEGSKA (reference sequence). This CDR3 contains 15 residues. The CDR3 reads CSARDQDGSPWGYTF. CDR3 DNA sequence: TGCAGTGCTAGAGATCAGGACGGAAGTCCGTGGGGCTACACTTTC.

The rearrangement uses TRBV5-1 and TRBJ2-7; TRBD1 matches at 8 bases. V trimming: 4 bases; J trimming: 2 bases; junction bases outside the gene matches: 8. CDR1 is SGHRS and CDR2 is YFSETQ in the germline V gene. The CDR3 is made up of 15 amino acids. The CDR3: CASSVGQGRAYEQYF. CDR3 nucleotides: TGCGCCAGCAGCGTTGGACAGGGAAGGGCCTACGAGCAGTACTTC.